This T cell receptor (beta chain) derives from a study of a mutant IDH1 vaccine in newly diagnosed glioma. Overall study: Treated patients showed a male proportion of around 62%, a female proportion of approximately 38%, and a mean age of 40.4 years. Study outcomes and limitations: The vaccine induced immune responses, and these occurred in approximately 94% of patients. There seemed to be no relation between pseudoprogression and changes in top peripheral T cell clonotypes.

The V end lost 4 bases, the J end lost 5 bases, and 15 bases lay between the germline ends. Germline lookup yields CDR1 SGHNT and CDR2 YYREEE (reference sequence). The CDR3 is made up of 15 amino acids. The data were produced by immunoSEQ multiplex PCR, yet TCRdb's version contains in-frame clones alone and is incomplete. The profile covers about 38,000 clones, with 75% to 80% appearing a single time and less than 6.5% taken by the ten largest. Time point meaning: week 5, during vaccination. Each dose of the vaccine consisted of 300 ug of mutant IDH1 20-mer peptide, with topical imiquimod. There were new WHO grade 3 or 4 astrocytomas in the donors, and these were IDH1-mutant and ATRX-lost. As to this clone: The antigen is not known.

This TCR came from a middle-aged man with glioma. This chain links TRBV5-4 with TRBJ1-4, with no clear D. The input for sequencing was PBMCs, taken from a glioma patient whose treatment included an IDH1 peptide vaccine. In DNA form, the CDR3 reads TGTGCCAGCAGCCTTAACCGGGCCGTCAATGAAAAACTGTTTTTT. Its translation: CASSLNRAVNEKLFF.